This TCR beta chain derives from a study of radiotherapy plus CTLA-4 blockade in lung cancer. General study results and limits: How blood T cell clones changed early, along with interferon-beta, reportedly forecast response best.

Measured with immunoSEQ multiplex PCR; TCRdb has only the in-frame clones, and not every one. The table shows tens of thousands of clones, with approximately 79% occurring only once. With regard to this clone: The target antigen is unknown.

Enrolled patients, whose metastatic non-small-cell lung cancer was chemo-refractory, received focal radiation plus CTLA-4 blockade with ipilimumab. This CDR3 is built from 15 residues. After removal of 0 bases from V and 4 bases from J, the junction contained 1 base not matched to a gene. Germline V gene data show CDR1 as SGHRS and CDR2 as YFSETQ. The receptor was derived from a human donor with non-small cell lung cancer who had a complete response to radiotherapy plus ipilimumab. The sample consisted of peripheral blood, taken from a patient treated with radiotherapy plus ipilimumab. The J gene is TRBJ2-1, the V gene TRBV5-1; TRBD2 matches at 10 bases. CDR3 protein: CASSLELAGYNEQFF. CDR3 coding DNA: TGCGCCAGCAGCTTGGAACTAGCGGGATACAATGAGCAGTTCTTC.